This T cell receptor beta chain was captured in a study of response to subunit inactivated influenza vaccine. General observations from the study: New T cells are recruited in small numbers by each seasonal influenza vaccination, according to the authors' suggestion.

This clonotype was observed many times. Its specificity is not known. TCRdb redid the calling of the RT-PCR reads with MiXCR, one entry per CDR3 protein. The sample contains around 490,000 distinct CDR3 sequences, 6% to 9% of which appear only once. This CDR3 has 13 amino acids. Germline CDR1 reads SQVTM; CDR2 reads ANQGSEA. V gave up 6 bases and J gave up 0 bases, with 12 bases separating them. The V call is TRBV29-1, the J call TRBJ2-7; D is uncertain. This sequence was found in a man between 50 and 69 years old who received an inactivated influenza vaccine. The source was PBMCs from blood, collected roughly 24 months after vaccination. CDR3 region: CSVGSRLSYEQYF. Here the CDR3 DNA reads TGCAGCGTAGGTAGTCGGCTCTCCTACGAGCAGTACTTC.